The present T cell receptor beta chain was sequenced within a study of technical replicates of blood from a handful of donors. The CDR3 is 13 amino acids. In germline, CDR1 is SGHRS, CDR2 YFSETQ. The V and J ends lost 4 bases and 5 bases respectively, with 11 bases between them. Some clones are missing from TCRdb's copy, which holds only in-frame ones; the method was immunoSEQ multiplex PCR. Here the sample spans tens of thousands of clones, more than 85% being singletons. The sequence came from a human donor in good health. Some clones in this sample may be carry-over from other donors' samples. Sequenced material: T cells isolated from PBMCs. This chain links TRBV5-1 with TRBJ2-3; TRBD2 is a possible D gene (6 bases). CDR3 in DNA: TGCGCCAGCAGCGTACTAGCACGAGATACGCAGTATTTT. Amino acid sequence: CASSVLARDTQYF.